The 14 T cell receptor beta chains given below trace back to one sample, sequenced in a study of blood T cell repertoires in COVID-19. The repertoire was sequenced with immunoSEQ multiplex PCR; TCRdb's copy has only in-frame clones and lacks some. Altogether 130,000 or so clones are present, around four fifths being singletons, with the ten largest covering about 1.4%. Material for sequencing was peripheral blood. Every receptor here comes from a human donor in a cohort sampled during active COVID-19.

This sequence joins TRBV27 and TRBJ1-1; TRBD1 matches at 9 bases. Germline V gene data show CDR1 as MNHEY and CDR2 as SMNVEV (reference sequence). The CDR3 consists of 15 residues. J gave up 5 bases and V 4 bases, and 8 bases lay outside the gene matches. This CDR3 reads CASSSPYRGRTEAFF. In DNA form, the CDR3 reads TGTGCCAGCAGTTCACCCTACAGGGGGCGAACTGAAGCTTTCTTT.

The CDR3 DNA reads TGTGCCAGCAGCCCCCAGGGACTAGGTGGGACCGGGGAGCTGTTTTTT. This sequence encodes CASSPQGLGGTGELFF. The chain uses TRBV7-3 and TRBJ2-2; 8 positions match TRBD2. CDR1 is SGHTA, CDR2 FQGTGA, per germline. After removal of 5 bases from V and 5 bases from J, the junction contained 10 bases not matched to a gene. The CDR3 is made up of 16 amino acids. The full variable domain, in which reference TRBV7-3 and TRBJ2-2 provide the parts outside the CDR3, is GAGVSQTPSNKVTEKGKYVELRCDPISGHTALYWYRQSLGQGPEFLIYFQGTGAADDSGLPNDRFFAVRPEGSVSTLKIQRTERGDSAVYLCASSPQGLGGTGELFFGEGSRLTVL.

The chain links TRBV11-2 to TRBJ2-5, with TRBD2 matching over 9 bases. V shed 4 bases, J shed 2 bases, and the junction held 5 bases outside the gene matches. The CDR3 covers 15 residues. CDR1 is SGHAT and CDR2 is FQNNGV in the germline V gene. The CDR3 loop is CASSSGTSKQETQYF. In nucleotides, the CDR3 is TGTGCCAGCAGCTCCGGGACTAGCAAGCAAGAGACCCAGTACTTC.

The sample holds a few counts of this clone. The chain links TRBV18 to TRBJ2-1, with 9 positions matching TRBD2. The CDR3 runs 14 residues. Germline V gene lookup returns CDR1 KGHSH and CDR2 LQKENI. V shed 4 bases, J shed 8 bases, and the junction held 6 bases outside the gene matches. The CDR3 DNA sequence: TGTGCCAGCTCACGGGCTAGCGGGACGGATGAGCAGTTCTTC. It specifies CASSRASGTDEQFF.

The chain carries TRBV7-3 and TRBJ2-5, with TRBD2 matching 8 bases. V gave up 6 bases and J gave up 4 bases; unmatched junction bases: 7. CDR1 and CDR2 (germline): SGHTA, FQGTGA. The CDR3 runs to 14 residues. Here the CDR3 reads CASSQAGAPETQYF. In DNA, the CDR3 is TGTGCCAGCAGTCAAGCGGGAGCCCCAGAGACCCAGTACTTC.

A word on this clone: At one boundary the junction diverges from the germline segment, which might be a read error. The chain is built from TRBV6-1 and TRBJ2-2; TRBD2 aligns across 12 bases. CDR1 and CDR2 (germline): MNHNS, SASEGT. This CDR3 is 16 amino acids long. CDR3 residues: CASSEGLAGWAGELFF. In nucleotides, the CDR3 is TGTGCCAGCAGCGAAGGACTAGCGGGGTGGGCCGGGGAGCTGTTTTTT.

This clone is a singleton in its sample. The chain combines TRBV9 with TRBJ2-1; possibly TRBD1 for D (6 bases). Trimming stripped 2 bases from V and 2 bases from J, with 11 bases between. The CDR3 length is 15 residues. CDR1 is SGDLS, CDR2 YYNGEE, per germline. DNA of the CDR3: TGTGCCAGCAGCGTGGCCAGGGGAACCTACAATGAGCAGTTCTTC. Its protein is CASSVARGTYNEQFF. The whole variable domain, filled in from reference TRBV9 and TRBJ2-1, reads DSGVTQTPKHLITATGQRVTLRCSPRSGDLSVYWYQQSLDQGLQFLIQYYNGEERAKGNILERFSAQQFPDLHSELNLSSLELGDSALYFCASSVARGTYNEQFFGPGTRLTVL.

The rearrangement joins TRBV6-5 to TRBJ2-4, with D tentatively TRBD1 (6 bases). Germline CDR1 is MNHEY and CDR2 is SVGAGI. This CDR3 comprises 13 residues. Deletions cut 6 bases from V and 6 bases from J, with 12 bases between. The CDR3 DNA sequence: TGTGCCAGCAGACTTGGGGGCGGAAACATTCAGTACTTC. Its translation: CASRLGGGNIQYF.

V gene TRBV6-6 combines with J gene TRBJ1-4; D perhaps matches TRBD1 (5 bases). V lost 5 bases to trimming and J lost 8 bases, with 9 bases between them. This CDR3 region has 12 residues. The germline CDR1 and CDR2 sequences are MNHNY and SVGAGI (reference sequence). In DNA, the CDR3 is TGTGCCAGCAGTCAAGGGGCCGAAAAACTGTTTTTT. The encoded protein is CASSQGAEKLFF.

The chain couples TRBV18 to TRBJ1-1; TRBD1 aligns across 10 bases. V gave up 3 bases and J gave up 1 base; unmatched junction bases: 11. Germline CDR1 is KGHSH and CDR2 is LQKENI. The CDR3 length is 18 residues. CDR3 in DNA: TGTGCCAGCTCACCTACGACCGGGACAGGGGTCGGGAACACTGAAGCTTTCTTT. It translates to CASSPTTGTGVGNTEAFF.

The table lists this clone with a few counts. The chain joins TRBV6-4 to TRBJ2-7, with TRBD2 identical over 9 bases. Germline V gene lookup returns CDR1 MRHNA and CDR2 SNTAGT. V lost 2 bases and J lost 4; bases outside the gene matches: 6. CDR3 length: 15 amino acids. This CDR3 is CASSDPSGRKYEQYF. The CDR3 bases are TGTGCCAGCAGTGACCCAAGCGGGAGGAAATACGAGCAGTACTTC.

The rearrangement joins TRBV19 to TRBJ1-5; D gene unclear. Trimming took off 5 bases at V and 3 bases at J, with 8 bases between the two ends. The CDR3 sequence is 13 residues long. Germline assignment: CDR1 LNHDA and CDR2 SQIVND (reference sequence). CDR3: CASSYQYNQPQHF. CDR3 in DNA: TGTGCCAGTAGTTACCAGTACAATCAGCCCCAGCATTTT. The variable domain in full, completed from reference TRBV19 and TRBJ1-5, reads DGGITQSPKYLFRKEGQNVTLSCEQNLNHDAMYWYRQDPGQGLRLIYYSQIVNDFQKGDIAEGYSVSREKKESFPLTVTSAQKNPTAFYLCASSYQYNQPQHFGDGTRLSIL.

This clone was seen once. The rearrangement uses TRBV19 and TRBJ2-5, with D perhaps TRBD2 (6 bases). CDR3 length equals 17 residues. In germline, CDR1 is LNHDA, CDR2 SQIVND (reference sequence). V was shortened by 6 bases and J by 4 bases, with 24 bases between the two germline ends. In DNA form, the CDR3 reads TGTGCCAGTAGCCCCAAAGAGCGGGTAGGGGCGGGAGAGACCCAGTACTTC. It yields the protein CASSPKERVGAGETQYF.

This clone occurred many times. V and J are TRBV4-2 and TRBJ2-7; D is undetermined. The germline CDR1 and CDR2 sequences are LGHNA and YNFKEQ. The CDR3 loop spans 14 amino acids. The V end was cut by 4 bases, the J end by 3 bases, with 13 bases between. CDR3 sequence: CASSPTLRSYEQYF. The CDR3 DNA reads as TGTGCCAGCAGCCCAACCTTGCGGAGCTACGAGCAGTACTTC.